This T cell receptor (beta chain) was profiled in a study of identical twins (dated by TCRdb to about 2016). At the level of the whole study: To test whether fetal clonotypes persist, the study used deep sequencing on TCR alpha and beta repertoires from monozygotic twins, unrelated adults of various ages, and cord blood. Replicate twin experiments were performed at different times using different library preparation protocols to rule out contamination. Beyond this particular receptor, the publication reports: Fewer insertions were carried by abundant cord blood beta clonotypes; a weaker similar trend was observed in young adult naive repertoires, while no such trend was observed in memory repertoires. Because the same donors could not be followed over many years, the conclusions depended on cross-sectional statistical analysis. Out-of-frame TCR alpha sequences shared between twins showed an excess of low generation-probability sequences compared with coincidental sharing between unrelated individuals. Invariant T cells such as MAIT and iNKT could partly confound zero-insertion analyses, although diverse VJ usage argued against such confounding for most clonotypes. In monozygotic twins, out-of-frame TCR alpha sharing was systematically underestimated by recombination models, although the models agreed with sharing between unrelated individuals. The excess sharing between twins in beta out-of-frame sequences was weaker because fewer shared sequences reduced the signal-to-noise ratio.

Library generation was performed with 5' RACE. Sequencing was carried out with an Illumina HiSeq 2000. Template switching introduced a universal primer binding site; the final cDNA contained a unique molecular identifier, enabling accurate counting of TCR cDNA molecules. Specific primers in the conserved constant-segment region were used to synthesize first-strand cDNA for TCR alpha and beta chains. To control for contamination, every cDNA library carried two barcodes: a SMART-Mk sample barcode plus Illumina barcodes. TruSeq adapter sequences along with Illumina sample barcodes were introduced in two successive PCR steps. Sequencing of the TCR alpha and beta cDNA libraries was done on the Illumina HiSeq platform using custom primers. As for the original processing: MiGEC was used to process raw reads and extract unique molecular identifiers, and MiXCR was used to find CDR3 positions. For each individual, recombination models were inferred using an EM algorithm with the repgenHMM and IGoR tools. Shared clonotypes were analyzed with the tcR package in R, and sharing was normalized by the product of cloneset sizes. To study raw recombination without the effects of thymic and clonal selection, out-of-frame nonproductive sequences were analyzed. Using fastp at Q25 and MiXCR, TCRdb reprocessed the public reads and kept productive beta chains. Records with the same CDR3 protein are collapsed into one entry carrying the most frequent genes and DNA. TCRdb assigned the V and J calls; the authors' analysis was not used. The sample records about 660,000 distinct CDR3 sequences, around 8.3% of which are singletons. Around 0.95% of the sample goes to the ten largest clones.

This clonotype has a handful of counts. The target of this receptor is not known. No much larger clonotype is one base removed from it; base qualities were not supplied. V loses 0 bases, J loses 5 bases, and the germline ends lie 10 bases apart. CDR1 and CDR2 are read off the germline V gene as SGHVS and FNYEAQ. Spanning cysteine to phenylalanine, the CDR3 consists of 14 amino acids. The read is trimmed to its CDR3 DNA, 42 bases read in frame from base 1. All donors were healthy Caucasians. Three pairs of female monozygotic twins, all aged roughly 18 to 29 years, were included in the twin cohort. The RNA used for TCR libraries was isolated from peripheral blood mononuclear cells. This sample also appeared in a second study, on yellow fever vaccine responses in identical twins. The second source states: The authors reported that the T cell response to vaccination in identical twins appeared partly convergent and partly personalized. Focusing on identical twins, the study followed the T cell clones that responded to the vaccine, and did so with precision.

Specimen: PBMCs. The receptor comes from a woman aged 18 to 35 in good health. The chain is made from TRBV7-6 and TRBJ2-5, and possibly TRBD2, on 5 matching bases. The DNA sequence is as follows: TGTGCCAGCAGCTTAGCCCAACTAGAGGAGACCCAGTACTTC. Its coded protein is CASSLAQLEETQYF.